Below, one T cell receptor beta chain is given with its context. The CDR3 contains 13 residues. Between the trimmed V and J ends, which lost 0 bases and 3 bases, there was a span of 6 bases. CDR1 and CDR2 from the germline V gene are SGDLS and YYNGEE. The data stem from a study of cytomegalovirus exposure and HLA in healthy donors. On the study more broadly: It was reported in a later analysis that the roughly 120 validation repertoires used the same platform as the 666 first-cohort repertoires.

Only in-frame clones appear in the TCRdb table, and some are missing; sequencing was by immunoSEQ multiplex PCR. The data hold 200,000 or so clones, with 83% observed a single time. Source material: PBMCs. The TCR comes from a woman younger than 35 in good health and CMV-seronegative. This chain connects TRBV9 to TRBJ1-2; D unresolved. The CDR3 reads CASSVDPDYGYTF. DNA for the CDR3: TGTGCCAGCAGCGTAGACCCAGACTATGGCTACACCTTC.